This T cell receptor (beta chain) was obtained from a study of T cell responses to AZD1222 COVID-19 vaccine. Only in-frame clones appear in the TCRdb table, and some are missing; sequencing was by immunoSEQ multiplex PCR. The sample holds over 110,000 clones; roughly 90% are singletons and the top ten take 1.7%. Regarding this clone: Its antigen is unknown.

Per germline, CDR1 MGHRA and CDR2 YSYEKL. CDR3 length: 16 residues. With 3 bases removed from V and 3 bases from J, the gap between germline ends came to 18 bases. Study observations and caveats: There were repertoire samples only from the period after the peak T cell response. In a largely white British group with more females than males, clonal diversity was possibly underestimated.

The clonotype comes from an adult in good health. The sequencing here drew on peripheral blood, taken on day 0 of AZD1222 vaccination. The J gene is TRBJ2-7, the V gene TRBV4-1; perhaps TRBD2 as D (5 bases). The CDR3 spells CASSHSGLLGDYEQYF. DNA of the CDR3: TGCGCCAGCAGCCATTCCGGACTCCTGGGAGACTACGAGCAGTACTTC.